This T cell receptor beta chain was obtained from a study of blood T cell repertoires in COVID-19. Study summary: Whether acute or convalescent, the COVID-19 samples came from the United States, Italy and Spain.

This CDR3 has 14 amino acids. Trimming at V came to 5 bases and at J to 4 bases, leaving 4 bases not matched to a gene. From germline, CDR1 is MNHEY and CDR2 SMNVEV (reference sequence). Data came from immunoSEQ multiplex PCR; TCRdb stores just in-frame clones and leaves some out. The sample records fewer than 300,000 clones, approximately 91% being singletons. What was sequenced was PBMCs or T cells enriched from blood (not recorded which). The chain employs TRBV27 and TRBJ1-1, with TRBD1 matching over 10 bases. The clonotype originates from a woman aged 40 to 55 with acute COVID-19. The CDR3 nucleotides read TGTGCCAGCAGTGGGACAGGGGCTGGCACTGAAGCTTTCTTT. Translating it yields CASSGTGAGTEAFF.